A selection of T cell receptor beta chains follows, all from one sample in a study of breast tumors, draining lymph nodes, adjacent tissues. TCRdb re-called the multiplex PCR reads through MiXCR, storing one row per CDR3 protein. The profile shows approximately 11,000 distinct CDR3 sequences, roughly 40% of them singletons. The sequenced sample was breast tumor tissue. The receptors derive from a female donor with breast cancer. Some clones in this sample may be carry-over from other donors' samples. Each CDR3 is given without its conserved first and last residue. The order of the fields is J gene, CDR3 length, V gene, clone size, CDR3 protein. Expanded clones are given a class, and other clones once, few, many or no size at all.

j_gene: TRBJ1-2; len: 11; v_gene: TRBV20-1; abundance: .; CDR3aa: SAMDRGSYGYT
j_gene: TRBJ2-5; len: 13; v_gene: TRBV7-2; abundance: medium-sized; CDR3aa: ASSFAGTSVETQY
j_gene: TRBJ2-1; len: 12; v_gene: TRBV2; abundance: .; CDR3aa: ASSRTRTGNEQF
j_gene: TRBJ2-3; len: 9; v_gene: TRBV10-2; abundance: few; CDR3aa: ASSHTDTQY
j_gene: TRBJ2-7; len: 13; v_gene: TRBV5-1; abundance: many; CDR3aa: ASSIGTAPYYEQY
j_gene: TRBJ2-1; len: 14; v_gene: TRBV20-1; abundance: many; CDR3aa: SARVPTSGVPTSPF
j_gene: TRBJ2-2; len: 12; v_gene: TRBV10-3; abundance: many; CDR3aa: AIQSRQKAGELF
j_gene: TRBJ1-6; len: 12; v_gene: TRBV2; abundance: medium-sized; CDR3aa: ASSSQGLHSPLH
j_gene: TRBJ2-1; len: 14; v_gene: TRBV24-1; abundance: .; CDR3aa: ATSETADGGGNEQF
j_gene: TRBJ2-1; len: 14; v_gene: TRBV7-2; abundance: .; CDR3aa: ASRAGTSGGRDEQF
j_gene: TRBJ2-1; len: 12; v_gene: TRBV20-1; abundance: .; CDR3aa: SARELAAIDEQF
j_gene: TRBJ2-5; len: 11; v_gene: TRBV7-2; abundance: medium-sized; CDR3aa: ASSLFPRETQY
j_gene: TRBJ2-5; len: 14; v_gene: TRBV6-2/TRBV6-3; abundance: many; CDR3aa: ASSSELPTYQETQY
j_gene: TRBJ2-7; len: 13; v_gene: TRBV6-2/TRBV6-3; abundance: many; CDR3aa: ASSGFGLASYEQY
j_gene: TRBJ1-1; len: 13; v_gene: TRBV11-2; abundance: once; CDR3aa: ASTRTGSVDTEAF
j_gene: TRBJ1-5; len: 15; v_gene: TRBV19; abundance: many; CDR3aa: ASSRMPGQGAYQPQH